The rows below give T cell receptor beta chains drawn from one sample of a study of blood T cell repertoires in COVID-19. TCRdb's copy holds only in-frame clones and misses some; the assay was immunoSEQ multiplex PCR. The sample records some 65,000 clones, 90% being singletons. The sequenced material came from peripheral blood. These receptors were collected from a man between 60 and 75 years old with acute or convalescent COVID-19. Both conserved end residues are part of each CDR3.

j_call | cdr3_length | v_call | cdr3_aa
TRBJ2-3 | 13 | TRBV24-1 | CATSGGGTDTQYF
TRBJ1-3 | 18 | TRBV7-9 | CASSNPVRAALSGNTIYF
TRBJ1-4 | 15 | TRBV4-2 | CASSQGTGTNEKLFF
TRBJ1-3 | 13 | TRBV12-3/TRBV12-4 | CASSSSSGNTIYF
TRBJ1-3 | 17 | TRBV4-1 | CASSQAVGGSSGNTIYF
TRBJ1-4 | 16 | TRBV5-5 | CASSSPPGPGGEKLFF
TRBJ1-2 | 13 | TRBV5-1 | CASSSDHNYGYTF
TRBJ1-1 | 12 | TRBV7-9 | CASSFAQGEAFF
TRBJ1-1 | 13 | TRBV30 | CAWSQQRNTEAFF
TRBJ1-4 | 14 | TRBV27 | CASSRTEGSPKLFF
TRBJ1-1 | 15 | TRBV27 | CASSLEGSIRAGAFF
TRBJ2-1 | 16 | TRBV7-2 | CASSTGLAGVRNEQFF
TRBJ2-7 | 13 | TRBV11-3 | CASSPGQGYEQYF
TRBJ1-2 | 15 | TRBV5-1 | CASSPTGTHNYGYTF
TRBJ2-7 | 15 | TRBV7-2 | CASSLDTSAYYEQYF
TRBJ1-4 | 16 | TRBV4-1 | CASSPRQGTTNEKLFF
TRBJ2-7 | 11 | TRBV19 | CASSRGGKQYF
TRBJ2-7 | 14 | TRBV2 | CASSLRTGFGEQYF
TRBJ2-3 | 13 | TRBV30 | CAWTGQATDTQYF
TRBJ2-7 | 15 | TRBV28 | CASSFGQTSLREQYF
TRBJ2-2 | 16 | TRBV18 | CASSPPRTGITGELFF
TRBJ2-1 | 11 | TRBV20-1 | CSARTLNEQFF
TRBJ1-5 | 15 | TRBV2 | CASSVTVDSNQPQHF
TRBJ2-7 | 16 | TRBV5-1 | CASSFGAGLAGEEQYF
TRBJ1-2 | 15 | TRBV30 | CAWSVGGQGFYGYTF
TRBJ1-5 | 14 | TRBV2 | CASSVALINQPQHF
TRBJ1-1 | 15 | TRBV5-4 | CASSLTGRGGTEAFF
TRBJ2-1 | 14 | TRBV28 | CASLRDRGQSEQFF
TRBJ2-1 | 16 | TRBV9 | CASSFNSLSSYNEQFF
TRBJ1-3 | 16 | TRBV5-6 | CASSPREGFGGNTIYF
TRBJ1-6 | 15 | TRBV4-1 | CASSQRTGGDSPLHF
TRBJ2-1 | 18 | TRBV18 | CASSQDRANPITYNEQFF
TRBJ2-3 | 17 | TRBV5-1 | CASSLDRTGGSTDTQYF
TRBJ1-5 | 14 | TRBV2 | CASSVMGTNQPQHF
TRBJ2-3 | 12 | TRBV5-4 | CASSVELETQYF
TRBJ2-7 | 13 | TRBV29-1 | CSVEEEGGYEQYF
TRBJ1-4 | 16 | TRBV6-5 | CASSYSVAELNEKLFF
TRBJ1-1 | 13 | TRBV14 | CASSQDLHTEAFF
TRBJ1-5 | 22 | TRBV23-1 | CASSQSKSLTGSKVYSNQPQHF
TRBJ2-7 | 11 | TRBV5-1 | CASSSSSEQYF
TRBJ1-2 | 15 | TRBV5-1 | CASSLGGDFPRGYTF
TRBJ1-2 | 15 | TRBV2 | CASSEAMQGADGYTF
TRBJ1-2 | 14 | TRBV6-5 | CASTRQAANYGYTF
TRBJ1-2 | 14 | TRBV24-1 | CATSDYRDSVGYTF
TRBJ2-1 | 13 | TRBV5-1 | CASSPGPGNEQFF